The 17 T cell receptor beta chains presented below share a single source sample, sequenced in a study of cytomegalovirus exposure and HLA in healthy donors. The PCR used 60 Vbeta and 13 Jbeta primers. Only in-frame clones appear in the TCRdb table, and some are missing; sequencing was by immunoSEQ multiplex PCR. Recorded for this sample: about 88,000 clones. The sample was PBMCs. These receptors were collected from a girl aged 10 to 17 in good health and CMV-seropositive.

The V call is TRBV5-6, the J call TRBJ1-2; tentatively, D is TRBD1 (5 bases). Trimming took 4 bases from V and 5 from J, leaving 12 bases between them. Germline loops: CDR1 SGHDT, CDR2 YYEEEE. The CDR3 has 13 residues. The CDR3 here is CASSRRGVYGYTF. The CDR3 bases are TGTGCCAGCAGCCGCCGGGGGGTTTATGGCTACACCTTC.

This chain links TRBV2 with TRBJ1-3, with D maybe TRBD1 (6 bases). Germline values: CDR1 SNHLY, CDR2 FYNNEI. The CDR3 totals 15 residues. The germline V and J ends were trimmed by 0 bases and 2 bases, with 8 bases remaining between them. CDR3 coding DNA: TGTGCCAGCAGTGAAGCGTGGACAGCTGGAAACACCATATATTTT. Protein sequence: CASSEAWTAGNTIYF.

In regard to this clone: One end of the junction does not line up with germline, which may come from a read error. The V and J genes are TRBV13 and TRBJ2-1; 9 bases align to TRBD2. In germline, CDR1 is PRHDT, CDR2 FYEKMQ (reference sequence). This CDR3 contains 16 residues. CDR3 sequence: CASSFGLASSDNEQFF. As DNA, the CDR3 is TGTGCCAGCAGCTTCGGACTAGCGAGCTCCGACAATGAGCAGTTCTTC.

J is TRBJ1-1 and V is TRBV13; 10 bases agree with TRBD1. V shed 5 bases, J shed 4 bases, and the junction held 13 bases outside the gene matches. The germline gives CDR1 PRHDT, CDR2 FYEKMQ (reference sequence). The CDR3 is 17 residues long. The chain's CDR3 is CASSAGQGNEWGTEAFF. The CDR3 region has the DNA TGTGCCAGCAGCGCGGGACAGGGGAACGAGTGGGGCACTGAAGCTTTCTTT.

The chain uses TRBV27 and TRBJ2-5; D may be TRBD1 (6 bases). The V end was cut by 2 bases, the J end by 4 bases, with 20 bases between. The germline V gene encodes CDR1 MNHEY and CDR2 SMNVEV (reference sequence). This CDR3 is built from 17 residues. The CDR3 DNA reads TGTGCCAGCAGTTTAGAAGGGGCAGGGGAAGAGGGAGAGACCCAGTACTTC. Its protein is CASSLEGAGEEGETQYF.

V usage is TRBV25-1 and J usage is TRBJ1-4, with a weak D call TRBD1 (5 bases). Germline CDR1 reads MGHDK; CDR2 reads SYGVNS. Trimming removed 4 bases from V and 5 bases from J, with 11 bases in between. This CDR3 spans 14 amino acids. The CDR3 DNA reads as TGTGCCAGCAGTGTGGGGACTTCAAATGAAAAACTGTTTTTT. Amino acids: CASSVGTSNEKLFF. The variable domain in full, completed from reference TRBV25-1 and TRBJ1-4, reads EADIYQTPRYLVIGTGKKITLECSQTMGHDKMYWYQQDPGMELHLIHYSYGVNSTEKGDLSSESTVSRIRTEHFPLTLESARPSHTSQYLCASSVGTSNEKLFFGSGTQLSVL.

The rearrangement links TRBV6-5 to TRBJ1-2; D might be TRBD1 (5 bases). Germline-derived CDR1 and CDR2 are MNHEY and SVGAGI. The CDR3 consists of 16 residues. V was trimmed by 3 bases and J by 7 bases, leaving 21 bases between them. This CDR3 is CASSYGSAGGPGGYTF. The DNA for the CDR3 is TGTGCCAGCAGTTATGGATCGGCGGGGGGACCTGGTGGCTACACCTTC.

The V gene is TRBV7-6, the J gene TRBJ1-5; D perhaps matches TRBD1 (5 bases). CDR1 and CDR2 from the germline V gene are SGHVS and FNYEAQ. V was trimmed by 8 bases and J by 4 bases, leaving 12 bases between them. This CDR3 is 13 amino acids long. The CDR3 is CASGGGRNQPQHF. In nucleotides, the CDR3 is TGTGCCAGCGGGGGGGGTCGAAATCAGCCCCAGCATTTT.

The V call is TRBV4-1, the J call TRBJ1-2; 9 nucleotides line up with TRBD1. V shed 0 bases, J shed 6 bases, and the junction held 11 bases outside the gene matches. Germline V gene lookup returns CDR1 MGHRA and CDR2 YSYEKL. This CDR3 has 17 amino acids. The CDR3 protein is CASSQDLGTGRPHGYTF. As DNA, the CDR3 is TGCGCCAGCAGCCAAGATCTGGGGACAGGGAGACCACATGGCTACACCTTC.

The DNA for the CDR3 is TGTGCCAGCAGTTCACATATGGCCACAGATACGCAGTATTTT. Translation: CASSSHMATDTQYF. This chain connects TRBV6-6 to TRBJ2-3; D is ambiguous. The CDR3 loop spans 14 amino acids. Germline V CDR1 and CDR2: MNHNY, SVGAGI (reference sequence). V was cut by 4 bases and J by 2 bases, with 10 bases left in between.

The chain couples TRBV13 to TRBJ2-5; 9 nucleotides match TRBD2. This CDR3 spans 15 amino acids. The germline CDR1 and CDR2 sequences are PRHDT and FYEKMQ (reference sequence). For the CDR3, the DNA is TGTGCTACGGCGCGGGGGGGCGGGTACCAAGAGACCCAGTACTTC. Amino acids: CATARGGGYQETQYF.

The V gene is TRBV4-1, the J gene TRBJ2-3, with 9 nucleotides matching TRBD1. CDR1 MGHRA and CDR2 YSYEKL come from the germline V gene. The CDR3 is 16 residues long. The J segment lost 2 bases and the V segment lost 3 bases, leaving 6 bases of the junction unmatched. The CDR3 spells CASSQGQGVSTDTQYF. DNA for the CDR3: TGCGCCAGCAGCCAGGGACAGGGCGTCTCCACAGATACGCAGTATTTT.

The chain uses TRBV7-3 and TRBJ2-1; 9 bases fit TRBD2. CDR3 length: 15 residues. V shed 3 bases, J shed 4 bases, and the junction held 4 bases outside the gene matches. The V gene's germline CDR1 is SGHTA and CDR2 FQGTGA. Here the CDR3 reads CASSFAGGSYNEQFF. In DNA, the CDR3 is TGTGCCAGCAGCTTCGCGGGGGGGTCATACAATGAGCAGTTCTTC.

The genes are TRBV19 and TRBJ2-2, with 7 positions matching TRBD2. Trimming took 1 base from V and 6 from J; bases not matched to a gene: 11. Germline V CDR1 and CDR2: LNHDA, SQIVND (reference sequence). CDR3 length equals 17 residues. CDR3 in amino acids: CASSIASGEGFAGELFF. DNA of the CDR3: TGTGCCAGTAGTATAGCCTCGGGGGAGGGATTCGCCGGGGAGCTGTTTTTT.

The V call is TRBV13, the J call TRBJ2-7; D is unresolved. Looked up from germline, CDR1 is PRHDT and CDR2 is FYEKMQ (reference sequence). The CDR3 contains 13 residues. Deletions cut 0 bases from V and 2 bases from J, with 5 bases between. CDR3 bases: TGTGCCAGCAGCTTAGGGAGAGCCTACGAGCAGTACTTC. Translated: CASSLGRAYEQYF.

The chain couples TRBV9 to TRBJ1-2, with 7 positions matching TRBD1. V shed 3 bases, J shed 11 bases, and the junction held 10 bases outside the gene matches. Germline loops: CDR1 SGDLS, CDR2 YYNGEE. The CDR3 is made up of 13 amino acids. The CDR3 DNA sequence: TGTGCCAGCAGCGCGACGACAGGGCCGGAGTACACCTTC. Translation: CASSATTGPEYTF.

The chain carries TRBV7-9 and TRBJ2-7; 8 bases are a match to TRBD1. Germline values: CDR1 SEHNR, CDR2 FQNEAQ (reference sequence). This CDR3 region has 14 residues. V dropped 3 bases and J dropped 6; count of bases not matched to a gene: 7. CDR3 loop: CASSLDRVTGEQYF. The CDR3 region has the DNA TGTGCCAGCAGCTTGGACAGGGTAACGGGCGAGCAGTACTTC.